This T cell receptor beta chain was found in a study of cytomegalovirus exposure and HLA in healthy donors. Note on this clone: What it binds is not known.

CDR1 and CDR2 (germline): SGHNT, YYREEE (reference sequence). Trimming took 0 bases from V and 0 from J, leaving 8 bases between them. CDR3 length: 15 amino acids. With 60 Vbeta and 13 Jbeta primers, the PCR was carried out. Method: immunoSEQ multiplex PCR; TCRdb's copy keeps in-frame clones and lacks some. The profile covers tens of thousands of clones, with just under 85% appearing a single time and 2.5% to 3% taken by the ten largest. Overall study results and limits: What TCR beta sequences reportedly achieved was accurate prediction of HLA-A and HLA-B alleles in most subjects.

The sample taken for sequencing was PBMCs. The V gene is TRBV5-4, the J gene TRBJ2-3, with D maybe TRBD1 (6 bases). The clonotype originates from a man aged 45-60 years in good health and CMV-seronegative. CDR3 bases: TGTGCCAGCAGCTTGGAGACAGGAAGCACAGATACGCAGTATTTT. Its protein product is CASSLETGSTDTQYF.